The 10 T cell receptor beta chains below were found in one sample sequenced in a study of metastatic and nonmetastatic thyroid tumors. Ahead of thyroid surgery, no patient had received treatment of any kind. TCRdb re-called clones from the PCR reads using MiXCR. The data show over 10,000 clones, over 25% seen once. The specimen sequenced was tumor tissue. The receptors were gathered from a male donor with papillary thyroid cancer or a benign thyroid nodule (not recorded which). Some clones in this sample may be carry-over from other donors' samples.

This clone was picked up many times. CDR3 sequence: CASSPREGYRTDTQYF. In nucleotides, the CDR3 is TGTGCCAGCAGCCCACGAGAGGGGTATCGCACAGATACGCAGTATTTT. The chain carries TRBV3-1 and TRBJ2-3; possibly TRBD1 or TRBD2 for D (5 bases each). The germline CDR1 and CDR2 sequences are LGHDT and YNNKEL (reference sequence). CDR3 size: 16 residues. With 4 bases removed from V and 1 base from J, the gap between germline ends came to 15 bases.

This clone was recorded many times. The rearrangement links TRBV12-3 or TRBV12-4 to TRBJ1-5; D possibly corresponds to TRBD1 (5 bases). The V end was cut by 1 base, the J end by 3 bases, with 7 bases between. The CDR3 covers 14 residues. The CDR3 coding sequence is TGTGCCAGCAGTTTAGACAGGCTCAATCAGCCCCAGCATTTT. Encoded protein: CASSLDRLNQPQHF.

The rearrangement joins TRBV30 to TRBJ1-2, with D uncertain. The CDR3 totals 14 residues. The V gene's germline CDR1 is GTSNPN and CDR2 SVGIG (reference sequence). V was shortened by 1 base and J by 2 bases, with 11 bases between the two germline ends. The DNA for the CDR3 is TGTGCCTGGAGTGATCTGTTAGACAACTATGGCTACACCTTC. This codes for CAWSDLLDNYGYTF.

This clone was observed many times. J is TRBJ1-2 and V is TRBV5-1; possibly TRBD1 for D (5 bases). The CDR3 contains 14 residues. V was shortened by 4 bases and J by 5 bases, with 15 bases between the two germline ends. The germline gives CDR1 SGHRS, CDR2 YFSETQ. CDR3: CASSRQGGEYGYTF. In nucleotides, the CDR3 is TGCGCCAGCAGCAGGCAGGGCGGGGAATATGGCTACACCTTC.

This clone was seen only a few times. At one of its ends the junction is not consistent with the germline gene, which may arise from a read error. The chain links TRBV27 to TRBJ2-1, with a weak D call TRBD2 (5 bases). Germline V CDR1 and CDR2: MNHEY, SMNVEV (reference sequence). This CDR3 has 13 residues. The CDR3: CASSLSGDNEQFF. CDR3 nucleotide sequence: TGTGCCAGCAGCTTATCCGGGGACAATGAGCAGTTCTTC.

Sample share makes this clone medium-sized. The V gene is TRBV5-1, the J gene TRBJ2-2; 8 positions match TRBD1. The CDR3 has 17 residues. CDR1 is SGHRS, CDR2 YFSETQ, per germline. V lost 0 bases, J lost 3 bases, and 7 bases stayed unmatched. CDR3 nucleotides: TGCGCCAGCAGCTTGGGACAGGGGTTAGGGGACACCGGGGAGCTGTTTTTT. This sequence encodes CASSLGQGLGDTGELFF.

Here the CDR3 DNA reads TGCAGTGCTACCCCAGGGTTTCCTGGAAACACCATATATTTT. This encodes CSATPGFPGNTIYF. The chain combines TRBV20-1 with TRBJ1-3; possible D gene TRBD1, 5 bases. CDR1 DFQATT and CDR2 SNEGSKA come from the germline V gene (reference sequence). The CDR3 length is 14 residues. V was pared by 4 bases and J by 2 bases, with 12 bases between.

This clone is medium-sized by share. CDR3 loop: CASSFLGSGSNQPQHF. The CDR3, as DNA: TGTGCCAGCAGTTTCCTAGGGAGTGGCAGCAATCAGCCCCAGCATTTT. The chain employs TRBV28 and TRBJ1-5; D gene uncertain. Germline V gene sequence: CDR1 MDHEN, CDR2 SYDVKM. V lost 3 bases and J lost 1, with 13 bases in between. CDR3 length: 16 residues.

The genes are TRBV4-2 and TRBJ2-7; D unclear. V lost 1 base and J lost 4, with 5 bases in between. The CDR3 length is 12 residues. Germline CDR1 LGHNA, CDR2 YNFKEQ. The CDR3 bases are TGTGCCAGCAGCCAAGGGGCGTACGAGCAGTACTTC. As protein: CASSQGAYEQYF.

This clone was found a few times. The chain combines TRBV10-1 with TRBJ2-7; D ambiguous. Looked up from germline, CDR1 is WNHNN and CDR2 is SYGVQD (reference sequence). This CDR3 spans 12 amino acids. V shed 2 bases and J shed 4 bases, with 6 bases lying between them. The CDR3 DNA sequence: TGCGCCAGCAGTGAGACCGGATACGAGCAGTACTTC. This gives the protein CASSETGYEQYF.